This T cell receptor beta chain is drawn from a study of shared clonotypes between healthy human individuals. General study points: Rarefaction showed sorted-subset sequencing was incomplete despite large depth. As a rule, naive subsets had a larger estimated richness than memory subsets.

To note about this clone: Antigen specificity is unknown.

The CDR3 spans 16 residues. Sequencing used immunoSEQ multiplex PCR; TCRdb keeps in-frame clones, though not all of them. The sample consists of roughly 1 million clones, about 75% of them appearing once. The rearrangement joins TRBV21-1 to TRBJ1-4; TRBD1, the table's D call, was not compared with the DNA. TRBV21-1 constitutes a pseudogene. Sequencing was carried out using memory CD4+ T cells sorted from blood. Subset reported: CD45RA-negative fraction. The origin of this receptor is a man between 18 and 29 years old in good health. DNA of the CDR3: TGTGCCAGCAGCAAAGCGAACAGGGTAAGAGAGGAAAAACTGTTTTTT. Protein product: CASSKANRVREEKLFF.